This is a list of T cell receptor beta chains from one sample in a study of cytomegalovirus exposure and HLA in healthy donors. Method: immunoSEQ multiplex PCR; TCRdb's copy keeps in-frame clones and lacks some. The sample shows fewer than 250,000 clones, roughly 83% of them seen only once. Sequenced sample: PBMCs. Source of these receptors: a girl under 18 in good health and CMV-seronegative. CDR3s include the opening cysteine and the closing phenylalanine or tryptophan. D genes are given only for firm matches. A clone size is listed for some rows: how often the clone was seen (once, few, many), or a class if it is expanded.

D | J | V | size | DNA | CDR3
TRBD1 | TRBJ1-2 | TRBV7-9 | - | TGTGCCAGCAGCCCCCGGACAGGATTCGGCGGTGGCTACACCTTC | CASSPRTGFGGGYTF
TRBD1 | TRBJ1-2 | TRBV28 | - | TGTGCCAGCCACCAAGAGAGGGGACAGGGATACTATGGCTACACCTTC | CASHQERGQGYYGYTF
TRBD1 | TRBJ1-2 | TRBV2 | - | TGTGCCAGCAGCCTCATTGGACAGGGGACTAACTATGGCTACACCTTC | CASSLIGQGTNYGYTF
TRBD1 | TRBJ1-3 | TRBV6-6 | - | TGTGCCAGCAGTGAGGACAGGGACTCTGGAAACACCATATATTTT | CASSEDRDSGNTIYF
TRBD2 | TRBJ2-7 | TRBV2 | - | TGTGCCAGCGTCTTAGCGGGGGGCGGGTTCGAGCAGTACTTC | CASVLAGGGFEQYF
TRBD2 | TRBJ2-3 | TRBV10-2 | - | TGCGCCAGCAGTGATCGGAGCGGGGGCGGGAGCACAGATACGCAGTATTTT | CASSDRSGGGSTDTQYF
TRBD1 | TRBJ2-7 | TRBV28 | - | TGTGCCAGCAGTTTGATGGGACAGGGGAGTTACGAGCAGTACTTC | CASSLMGQGSYEQYF
TRBD1 | TRBJ2-7 | TRBV27 | - | TGTGCCAGCAGCCCGGGACAGAGGCGCTACGAGCAGTACTTC | CASSPGQRRYEQYF
TRBD1 | TRBJ2-1 | TRBV28 | - | TGTGCCAGCAGTCGGACTCCGGGACAGGGAATCAATGAGCAGTTCTTC | CASSRTPGQGINEQFF
- | TRBJ1-3 | TRBV30 | - | TGTGCCTGGAGGAGCTCTGGAAACACCATATATTTT | CAWRSSGNTIYF
TRBD1 | TRBJ1-1 | TRBV5-4 | few | TGTGCCAGCACTCAGGGGGCACCGGGGAACACTGAAGCTTTCTTT | CASTQGAPGNTEAFF
TRBD2 | TRBJ2-2 | TRBV6-5 | - | TGTGCCAGCAGTAGACTAGCGGGCAACACCGGGGAGCTGTTTTTT | CASSRLAGNTGELFF
- | TRBJ2-7 | TRBV7-2 | - | TGTGCCAGCAGCTCCACTATAGTGTCCGGGTCCTACGAGCAGTACTTC | CASSSTIVSGSYEQYF
- | TRBJ2-7 | TRBV27 | - | TGTGCCAGCAGTTCTTATAGGGGCAGTTTATACGAGCAGTACTTC | CASSSYRGSLYEQYF
TRBD1 | TRBJ2-7 | TRBV5-1 | - | TGCGCCAGCAGCCCCGGACAGGGCTCCTACGAGCAGTACTTC | CASSPGQGSYEQYF
- | TRBJ1-2 | TRBV19 | - | TGTGCCAGTAGTATGGAGGTAAACTATGGCTACACCTTC | CASSMEVNYGYTF
- | TRBJ2-5 | TRBV6-6 | - | TGTGCCAGCAGTTACGGAGGGCTAGCTAGTAGGGAGACCCAGTACTTC | CASSYGGLASRETQYF
TRBD1 | TRBJ1-1 | TRBV18 | - | TGTGCCAGCTCACCATACAAGAAATGGCTGACAGGGCACACTGAAGCTTTCTTT | CASSPYKKWLTGHTEAFF
- | TRBJ2-7 | TRBV30 | - | TGTGCCTGGAGTGTACCCAGTCTTGAGCAGTACTTC | CAWSVPSLEQYF
TRBD1 | TRBJ1-1 | TRBV19 | few | TGTGCCAGTAGTCTAGGGACAGGGGGGACTGAAGCTTTCTTT | CASSLGTGGTEAFF
- | TRBJ1-2 | TRBV6-1 | - | TGTGCCAGCAGTGAAATCATCTCGGGGGGTGGAGAGGGCTACACCTTC | CASSEIISGGGEGYTF
- | TRBJ1-4 | TRBV27 | - | TGTGCCAGCAGTTTGGGGGGGCGGAGGGTTGAAAAACTGTTTTTT | CASSLGGRRVEKLFF
TRBD1 | TRBJ2-7 | TRBV6-1 | once | TGTGCCAGCAGTTTTGGGGACAGGGCCTACGAGCAGTACTTC | CASSFGDRAYEQYF
- | TRBJ1-2 | TRBV7-8 | - | TGTGCCAGCTCAGGATTAGGGACATCGTATGGCTACACCTTC | CASSGLGTSYGYTF
- | TRBJ2-1 | TRBV28 | few | TGTGCCAGCAGTAGGCTAGCTCCCTACAATGAGCAGTTCTTC | CASSRLAPYNEQFF
- | TRBJ1-2 | TRBV6-5 | once | TGTGCCAGCAGTGCAGGGTCAATGGAGGGGTATGGCTACACCTTC | CASSAGSMEGYGYTF
- | TRBJ2-7 | TRBV5-1 | - | TGCGCCAGCAGCTTTACAGGTTACGAGCAGTACTTC | CASSFTGYEQYF
- | TRBJ1-6 | TRBV4-3 | - | TGCGCCAGCAGCCCTACAGGCGTTCCCAATTCACCCCTCCACTTT | CASSPTGVPNSPLHF
TRBD1 | TRBJ1-2 | TRBV10-3 | - | TGTGCCATCAGTGAAAACCCAGGGGGCAGTAACTATGGCTACACCTTC | CAISENPGGSNYGYTF
TRBD1 | TRBJ1-5 | TRBV7-9 | - | TGTGCCAGCAGCAGGGACAGACTAAATCAGCCCCAGCATTTT | CASSRDRLNQPQHF
TRBD1 | TRBJ2-3 | TRBV27 | once | TGTGCCAGCAGTAAAACAGGGGTACAACGAGGGCAGTATTTT | CASSKTGVQRGQYF
TRBD1 | TRBJ2-7 | TRBV5-6 | few | TGTGCCAGCAGCATAGGGGACAGTACCTACGAGCAGTACTTC | CASSIGDSTYEQYF
- | TRBJ2-3 | TRBV6-4 | - | TGTGCCAGCAGTGACAGCGGGAGCACAGATACGCAGTATTTT | CASSDSGSTDTQYF
- | TRBJ1-5 | TRBV28 | - | TGTGCCAGCAGTTCCCTTGTGGGAGACAATCAGCCCCAGCATTTT | CASSSLVGDNQPQHF
TRBD2 | TRBJ2-1 | TRBV19 | - | TGTGCCAGTAGTATGGGGACTAGCCGATACAATGAGCAGTTCTTC | CASSMGTSRYNEQFF
- | TRBJ1-2 | TRBV19 | - | TGTGCCAGTAGCCCTGAGGGCGCGGGCTATGGCTACACCTTC | CASSPEGAGYGYTF
- | TRBJ1-2 | TRBV27 | once | TGTGCCAGCAGTTTTCGCGGAGAATATGGCTACACCTTC | CASSFRGEYGYTF
- | TRBJ2-3 | TRBV28 | - | TGTGCCAGCAGTTTGGGGCGCACAGATACGCAGTATTTT | CASSLGRTDTQYF
TRBD2 | TRBJ2-7 | TRBV19 | - | TGTGCCAGTATTCCAAGGACTAGCGTTATGATCACCTACGAGCAGTACTTC | CASIPRTSVMITYEQYF
TRBD1 | TRBJ2-7 | TRBV9 | - | TGTGCCAGCAGCCCCAGACAGGGGTCCTCCGGCGAGCAGTACTTC | CASSPRQGSSGEQYF
TRBD1 | TRBJ1-1 | TRBV29-1 | - | TGCAGCGTTTCACTACAGGGGGCGGATTACACTGAAGCTTTCTTT | CSVSLQGADYTEAFF
TRBD2 | TRBJ2-3 | TRBV28 | - | TGTGCCAGCAGTACCTGGACTAGCGGGGTTAGCACAGATACGCAGTATTTT | CASSTWTSGVSTDTQYF
- | TRBJ2-5 | TRBV7-2 | - | TGTGCCAGCAGCTTAGCACCCCAGACTGCACGGGAGACCCAGTACTTC | CASSLAPQTARETQYF
TRBD1 | TRBJ2-2 | TRBV18 | - | TGTGCCAGCTCACCACGGGGACAGGGGTCCGGGGAGCTGTTTTTT | CASSPRGQGSGELFF
- | TRBJ1-1 | TRBV28 | - | TGTGCCAGCAGTCTTCTGAACAGGGCGACGAACACTGAAGCTTTCTTT | CASSLLNRATNTEAFF
- | TRBJ1-5 | TRBV6-4 | - | TGTGCCAGCAGTGAGGAGGCTAATCAGCCCCAGCATTTT | CASSEEANQPQHF
- | TRBJ1-6 | TRBV9 | - | TGTGCCAGCAGCGTAGCACCTTTAGATAATTCACCCCTCCACTTT | CASSVAPLDNSPLHF
TRBD2 | TRBJ2-7 | TRBV5-4 | - | TGTGCCAGCAGCCTCACCCTACTAGCGGGAGTATTCTACGAGCAGTACTTC | CASSLTLLAGVFYEQYF
TRBD1 | TRBJ2-5 | TRBV2 | - | TGTGCCAGCAGAAAGACAGGGAAGGAGACCCAGTACTTC | CASRKTGKETQYF